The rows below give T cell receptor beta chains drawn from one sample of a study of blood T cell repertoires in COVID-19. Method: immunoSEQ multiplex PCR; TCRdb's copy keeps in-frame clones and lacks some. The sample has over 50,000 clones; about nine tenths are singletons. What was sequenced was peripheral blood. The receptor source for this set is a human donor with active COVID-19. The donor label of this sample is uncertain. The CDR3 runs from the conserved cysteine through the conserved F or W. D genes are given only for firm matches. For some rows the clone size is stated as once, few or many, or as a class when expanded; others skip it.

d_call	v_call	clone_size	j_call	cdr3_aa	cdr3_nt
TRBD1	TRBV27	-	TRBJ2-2	CASSTRDRGSGELFF	TGTGCCAGCTCCACCCGGGACAGGGGCTCCGGGGAGCTGTTTTTT
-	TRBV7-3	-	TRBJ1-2	CASSPDRNYGYTF	TGTGCCAGCAGCCCCGACAGAAACTATGGCTACACCTTC
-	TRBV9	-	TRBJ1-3	CASSVTHSGNTIYF	TGTGCCAGCAGCGTCACACACTCTGGAAACACCATATATTTT
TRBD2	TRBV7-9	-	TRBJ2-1	CASSWGGFNEQFF	TGTGCCAGCAGCTGGGGGGGATTCAATGAGCAGTTCTTC
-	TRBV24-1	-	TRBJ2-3	CATRRLITDTQYF	TGTGCCACCAGACGACTGATCACAGATACGCAGTATTTT
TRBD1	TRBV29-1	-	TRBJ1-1	CSGLQGGTEAFF	TGCAGCGGGTTACAGGGGGGTACTGAAGCTTTCTTT
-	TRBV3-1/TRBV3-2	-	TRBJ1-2	CASSPQTANYGYTF	TGTGCCAGCAGCCCCCAGACAGCTAACTATGGCTACACCTTC
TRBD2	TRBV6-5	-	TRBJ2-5	CASRPPTSGSMTQYF	TGTGCCAGCCGGCCCCCCACTAGCGGGAGCATGACCCAGTACTTC
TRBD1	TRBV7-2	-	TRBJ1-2	CASSFAGTGVGYTF	TGTGCCAGCAGCTTCGCCGGGACAGGGGTCGGCTACACCTTC
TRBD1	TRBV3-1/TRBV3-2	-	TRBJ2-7	CASSQANRGYEQYF	TGTGCCAGCAGCCAAGCCAACAGGGGCTACGAGCAGTACTTC
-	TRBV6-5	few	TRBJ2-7	CASSYSRQVSYEQYF	TGTGCCAGCAGTTACTCCCGACAGGTTAGCTACGAGCAGTACTTC
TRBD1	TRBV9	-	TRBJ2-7	CASSVGDRPYEQYF	TGTGCCAGCAGCGTAGGGGACAGGCCCTACGAGCAGTACTTC
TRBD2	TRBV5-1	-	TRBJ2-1	CASSPTSGIYNEQFF	TGCGCCAGCAGCCCTACTAGCGGGATCTACAATGAGCAGTTCTTC
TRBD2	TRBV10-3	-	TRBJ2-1	CATRWREGLDEQFF	TGTGCCACCCGGTGGCGGGAGGGCCTCGATGAGCAGTTCTTC
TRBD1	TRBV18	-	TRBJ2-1	CASSPPWGTGGYNEQFF	TGTGCCAGCTCACCACCCTGGGGGACAGGGGGTTACAATGAGCAGTTCTTC
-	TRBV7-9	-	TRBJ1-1	CASSSPLGEWAFF	TGTGCCAGCAGCTCCCCTTTGGGAGAGTGGGCTTTCTTT
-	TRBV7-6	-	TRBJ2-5	CASSPKIHTIPRGGQETQYF	TGTGCCAGCAGCCCTAAAATCCATACAATTCCCCGTGGGGGGCAAGAGACCCAGTACTTC
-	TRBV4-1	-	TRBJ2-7	CASSQDSLFSYEQYF	TGCGCCAGCAGCCAAGACTCGCTCTTTAGCTACGAGCAGTACTTC
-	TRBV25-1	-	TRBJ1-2	CASSATKSDYGYTF	TGTGCCAGCAGTGCAACAAAATCCGACTATGGCTACACCTTC
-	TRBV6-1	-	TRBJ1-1	CASTRQGNTEAFF	TGTGCCAGCACACGTCAGGGGAACACTGAAGCTTTCTTT
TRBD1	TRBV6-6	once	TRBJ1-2	CASSPLGQNYGYTF	TGTGCCAGCAGTCCATTGGGACAGAACTATGGCTACACCTTC
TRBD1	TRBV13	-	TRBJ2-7	CASSPPPGQGAREQYF	TGTGCCAGCAGCCCTCCACCGGGACAGGGGGCGCGGGAGCAGTACTTC
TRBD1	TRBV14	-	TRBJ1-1	CASSATGREAFF	TGTGCCAGCAGCGCGACAGGGCGTGAAGCTTTCTTT
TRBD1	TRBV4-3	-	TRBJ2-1	CASSQGGGAYNEQFF	TGCGCCAGCAGCCAAGGAGGGGGCGCGTACAATGAGCAGTTCTTC
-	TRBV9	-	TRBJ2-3	CASSVGQIGSTDTQYF	TGTGCCAGCAGCGTAGGACAGATTGGTAGCACAGATACGCAGTATTTT
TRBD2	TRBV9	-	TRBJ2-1	CASSDGLAAYNEQFF	TGTGCCAGCAGCGATGGACTAGCGGCCTACAATGAGCAGTTCTTC
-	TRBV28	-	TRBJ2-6	CASSSPLLARGNVLTF	TGTGCCAGCAGTTCCCCCCTTTTGGCCCGAGGCAACGTCCTGACTTTC
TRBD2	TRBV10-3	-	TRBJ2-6	CAIMGLAVNSGANVLTF	TGTGCCATCATGGGCCTAGCGGTAAACTCTGGGGCCAACGTCCTGACTTTC